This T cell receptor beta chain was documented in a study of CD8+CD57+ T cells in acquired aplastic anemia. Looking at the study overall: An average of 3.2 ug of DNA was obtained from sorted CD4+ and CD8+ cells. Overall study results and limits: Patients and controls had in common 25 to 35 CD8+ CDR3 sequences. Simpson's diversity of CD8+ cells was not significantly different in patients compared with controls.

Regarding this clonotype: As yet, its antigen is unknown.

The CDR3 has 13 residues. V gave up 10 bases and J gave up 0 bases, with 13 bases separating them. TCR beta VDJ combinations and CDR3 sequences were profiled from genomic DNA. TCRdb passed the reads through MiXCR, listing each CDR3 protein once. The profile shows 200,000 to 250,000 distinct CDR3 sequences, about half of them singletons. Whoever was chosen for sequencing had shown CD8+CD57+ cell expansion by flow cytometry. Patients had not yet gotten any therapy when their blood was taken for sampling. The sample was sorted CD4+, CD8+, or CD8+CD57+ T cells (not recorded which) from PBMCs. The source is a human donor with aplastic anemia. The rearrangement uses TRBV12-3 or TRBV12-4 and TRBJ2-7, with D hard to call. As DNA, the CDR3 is TGTGCCACGGCGGTCCAGTACTCCTACGAGCAGTACTTC. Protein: CATAVQYSYEQYF.